This T cell receptor (beta chain) was sequenced during a study of CD8+ T cells in alopecia areata (dated by TCRdb to the late 2010s). For context, the study as a whole: Treated patients were enrolled in an open-label pilot trial of oral tofacitinib, 5 to 10 mg twice daily, for moderate-to-severe alopecia areata. Patients stayed on tofacitinib for 6 to 18 months and then had 6 months of follow-up off drug so that delayed response and recurrence could be assessed. The SALT score, which quantifies the percentage of affected scalp surface area, was used to measure disease severity in treated patients. To study T cell clonal expansion in alopecia areata, the researchers applied high-throughput TCRbeta sequencing to both the C3H/HeJ mouse model and human patients. On the human side, TCRbeta sequencing was run on scalp tissue and on sorted CD4+ and CD8+ peripheral blood T cells from healthy controls and from alopecia areata patients with either patchy or totalis/universalis disease. Biopsies were taken from tofacitinib-treated patients at baseline and at 4 and 24 weeks of treatment, and a later scalp biopsy was taken in several of the tofacitinib-treated patients. Scalp clonality was compared across normal scalp (n=4), patchy alopecia areata scalp (n=8), and alopecia totalis/universalis scalp (n=8). RNA came from the PAXgene miRNA kit for fixed scalp, the miRNeasy kit for PBMCs, and the RNeasy kit for mouse skin. TCRbeta CDR3 regions were amplified by immunoSEQ multiplex PCR with 35 Vbeta forward and 13 Jbeta reverse primers.

Sample time point, as interpreted from the label and publication: less than 30 weeks on oral tofacitinib. Taken with the paper, the label for treatment or condition translates to: oral pan-JAK inhibitor, 5-10 mg twice daily. Lesional scalp punch biopsies and peripheral blood were collected from alopecia areata patients. PBMCs were isolated by density centrifugation and stained for CD3, CD4 and CD8, and CD4+ and CD8+ T cells were sorted on a FACSAria. For this clone: Which antigen it targets is not known. Base qualities are not at hand, and no much larger clone is one base apart.

Library creation used the immunoSEQ multiplex PCR assay. To provide template for TCR sequencing, every sample had RNA extracted and reverse transcribed into cDNA. SuperScript III was used for first-strand cDNA synthesis, primed with a 2:1 mix of oligo-dT and random hexamers. A synthetic immune receptor repertoire was used to measure amplification bias, and any remaining bias was corrected computationally. In the original analysis: Raw reads were preprocessed for error removal, and CDR3 was defined according to IMGT conventions as running from the conserved cysteine to phenylalanine. Clonality was computed by normalizing Shannon entropy by log2 of the number of productive unique TCRs and subtracting the result from 1. Whether scalp clones were CD4 or CD8 was inferred by matching scalp TCRbeta sequences against CD4 and CD8 repertoires sorted from blood. TCRdb obtained this table from immuneACCESS and retained in-frame rearrangements with V and J assigned. These tables miss some clones; where compared with another copy, unresolved V genes account for less than half of the shortfall, and the remainder is unexplained. That table is the source of V, J and clone size, and D and trimming were worked out from the DNA. Present in this sample are 190,000 or so clones, 55% to 75% of which were seen just once. More than 5.5% of the sample belongs to the ten largest clones.

Paper-wide results and their limitations: During tofacitinib treatment, many expanded lesional clones stuck around in both scalp and blood, and this persistence may partly explain why relapse happens after treatment is stopped. Because the treated cohort was small and had just a single nonresponder, larger studies are needed to establish links between baseline CD8+ expansion and response. Unlike mouse skin, where gammadelta T cells dominate, normal human skin contains resident alphabeta T cells that get sequenced too, which complicates analysis of the scalp TCR repertoire. Compared with normal scalp, lesional scalp had higher clonality and more expanded CD8+ clones, particularly in alopecia totalis/universalis, a pattern that suggests antigenic drive. Tofacitinib significantly decreased scalp clonality and the number of expanded CD8+ clones among the top 100 scalp clones. Shared TCR sequences between patients were less evident than in mice, which may be partly attributable to HLA diversity in the patient population.

This receptor was taken from a human donor with alopecia areata. The source was CD4+ T cells sorted from blood, collected at week 24, from a patient treated with tofacitinib.

The CDR3 is CASSGGTGPGEQFF. The DNA reads as follows: TGTGCCAGCAGCGGGGGGACAGGGCCAGGGGAGCAGTTCTTC. This sequence uses TRBV2 and TRBJ2-1, and 9 junction bases match TRBD1. Germline trimming amounts to 6 bases on V and 10 bases on J, with 10 as the count of junction bases outside the gene matches. In the germline V gene, CDR1 corresponds to SNHLY and CDR2 to FYNNEI. From the cysteine up to the phenylalanine, the CDR3 has a length of 14 residues. The sequence is cut down to CDR3 DNA, 42 bases in frame from base 1. Where the CDR3 stops, the reference TRBV2 and TRBJ2-1 genes take over; the full variable domain is EPEVTQTPSHQVTQMGQEVILRCVPISNHLYFYWYRQILGQKVEFLVSFYNNEISEKSEIFDDQFSVERPDGSNFTLKIRSTKLEDSAMYFCASSGGTGPGEQFFGPGTRLTVL.